Below are 23 T cell receptor beta chains sequenced from a single sample in a study of blood T cell repertoires in COVID-19. The method was immunoSEQ multiplex PCR; TCRdb's version includes in-frame clones alone and lacks a portion of them. Among 100,000 to 150,000 clones listed, around 74% were seen once. The material sequenced was peripheral blood. The receptors were gathered from an elderly man with COVID-19, enrolled during active disease.

J is TRBJ1-6 and V is TRBV28; 7 bases are shared with TRBD1. The CDR3 is 15 amino acids. Per the germline V gene, CDR1 is MDHEN and CDR2 is SYDVKM. The V gene end was trimmed by 3 bases and the J gene end by 7 bases; junction bases not matched to a gene: 6. As DNA, the CDR3 is TGTGCCAGCAGTTTCCACGGGACAGCCAATTCACCCCTCCACTTT. Its translation: CASSFHGTANSPLHF. Supplemented by reference TRBV28 and TRBJ1-6, the full variable domain reads DVKVTQSSRYLVKRTGEKVFLECVQDMDHENMFWYRQDPGLGLRLIYFSYDVKMKEKGDIPEGYSVSREKKERFSLILESASTNQTSMYLCASSFHGTANSPLHFGNGTRLTVT.

The CDR3 nucleotides read TGTGCCAGTACCCGGACAGGGGGTGAAAACACCATATATTTT. Its translation: CASTRTGGENTIYF. The V call is TRBV19, the J call TRBJ1-3; TRBD1 matches at 10 bases. Germline trimming cut 7 bases from V and 6 bases from J; bases unmatched to any gene: 6. Germline CDR1 reads LNHDA; CDR2 reads SQIVND (reference sequence). The CDR3 is made up of 14 amino acids.

The chain is built from TRBV2 and TRBJ2-7; D perhaps matches TRBD1 (5 bases). V lost 4 bases and J 2 bases, leaving 18 bases between the germline ends. The CDR3 covers 16 residues. Germline CDR1 and CDR2: SNHLY and FYNNEI. The chain's CDR3 is CASSVGHVRATYEQYF. Here the CDR3 DNA reads TGTGCCAGCAGTGTGGGGCACGTCAGGGCCACCTACGAGCAGTACTTC.

The gene calls are TRBV2 and TRBJ1-4; TRBD1 matches 7 bases. The CDR3 has 15 residues. Trimming at V came to 6 bases and at J to 8 bases, leaving 12 bases not matched to a gene. From germline, CDR1 is SNHLY and CDR2 FYNNEI. The CDR3 loop is CASSLLTGSNEKLFF. CDR3 DNA sequence: TGTGCCAGCAGCCTCCTGACAGGGTCGAACGAAAAACTGTTTTTT.

This chain uses TRBV5-1 with TRBJ2-1; D is unclear. The CDR3 extends over 13 amino acids. Germline CDR1 is SGHRS and CDR2 is YFSETQ. V lost 5 bases to trimming and J lost 1 base, with 7 bases between them. The CDR3 DNA reads TGCGCCAGCAGTCCAGTATCCTACAATGAGCAGTTCTTC. This gives the protein CASSPVSYNEQFF.

The rearrangement links TRBV19 to TRBJ2-1; D possibly corresponds to TRBD1 (6 bases). The CDR3 is 13 amino acids. The germline gives CDR1 LNHDA, CDR2 SQIVND (reference sequence). Deletions cut 5 bases from V and 15 bases from J, with 20 bases between. As DNA, the CDR3 is TGTGCCAGTAGTTCCAGGGGCCAGCTGGGGATGTTCTTC. Residues: CASSSRGQLGMFF.

The V call is TRBV7-2, the J call TRBJ1-2, with 9 nucleotides matching TRBD1. Germline CDR1 reads SGHTA; CDR2 reads FQGNSA. The CDR3 has 17 residues. V was pared by 2 bases and J by 0 bases, with 7 bases of the junction left unmatched. The chain's CDR3 is CASSLSWGQGTNYGYTF. CDR3 bases: TGTGCCAGCAGCTTATCCTGGGGACAGGGTACTAACTATGGCTACACCTTC.

The chain links TRBV20-1 to TRBJ1-2, with a weak D call TRBD1 (5 bases). V gave up 4 bases and J gave up 7 bases, with 10 bases separating them. The CDR3 is 11 amino acids. CDR1 is DFQATT and CDR2 is SNEGSKA in the germline V gene (reference sequence). Here the CDR3 reads CSANRQGGYTF. The DNA for the CDR3 is TGCAGTGCTAACCGCCAGGGTGGCTACACCTTC.

CDR3 residues: CASSPDSANTGELFF. Written as DNA, the CDR3 is TGTGCCAGCAGCCCGGACAGCGCGAACACCGGGGAGCTGTTTTTT. This chain uses TRBV5-4 with TRBJ2-2; maybe TRBD1 (6 bases). Trimming cost V 4 bases and J 0 bases, with 10 bases left between them. The germline gives CDR1 SGHNT, CDR2 YYREEE (reference sequence). The CDR3 has 15 residues.

This chain links TRBV27 with TRBJ2-5, with D perhaps TRBD1 (6 bases). The germline V gene has CDR1 MNHEY and CDR2 SMNVEV (reference sequence). V was clipped by 6 bases and J by 0 bases, with 14 bases between them. The CDR3 consists of 15 residues. The DNA of the CDR3 is TGTGCCAGCAGCCCCCGGACAGCTAACCAAGAGACCCAGTACTTC. This translates into CASSPRTANQETQYF.

This chain links TRBV9 with TRBJ1-1; possibly TRBD1 for D (6 bases). The V and J ends lost 4 bases and 0 bases respectively, with 13 bases between them. The CDR3 runs to 15 residues. Per the germline V gene, CDR1 is SGDLS and CDR2 is YYNGEE. In nucleotides, the CDR3 is TGTGCCAGCAGCCCTAGGGGGGGACTGAACACTGAAGCTTTCTTT. Translation: CASSPRGGLNTEAFF.

The chain couples TRBV7-2 to TRBJ2-5; 7 bases agree with TRBD1. V lost 8 bases and J lost 4; bases outside the gene matches: 7. CDR3 size: 13 residues. Looked up from germline, CDR1 is SGHTA and CDR2 is FQGNSA. The CDR3 DNA reads TGTGCCAGCGGTTACAGGGGCGCAGAGACCCAGTACTTC. This codes for CASGYRGAETQYF.

The chain joins TRBV7-9 to TRBJ1-1, with 8 bases that match TRBD1. This CDR3 region has 19 residues. After removal of 5 bases from V and 0 bases from J, the junction contained 17 bases not matched to a gene. Germline-derived CDR1 and CDR2 are SEHNR and FQNEAQ (reference sequence). CDR3 loop: CASSRTGQGLANMNTEAFF. CDR3 in DNA: TGTGCCAGCAGCCGAACCGGACAGGGATTGGCAAATATGAACACTGAAGCTTTCTTT.

This clone has a handful of counts. CDR3 in DNA: TGCGCCAGCAGCTTGGCCGGGAGGTATACCGGAACTGAAGCTTTCTTT. Protein sequence: CASSLAGRYTGTEAFF. V usage is TRBV5-1 and J usage is TRBJ1-1; D unresolved. Germline assignment: CDR1 SGHRS and CDR2 YFSETQ. Trimming removed 0 bases from V and 5 bases from J, with 17 bases in between. The CDR3 covers 16 residues.

This rearrangement joins TRBV11-2 to TRBJ2-7; 9 nucleotides line up with TRBD1. V shed 3 bases, J shed 1 base, and the junction held 10 bases outside the gene matches. The CDR3 is made up of 17 amino acids. Germline loops: CDR1 SGHAT, CDR2 FQNNGV. The CDR3 reads CASSFSAGTGLSYEQYF. As DNA, the CDR3 is TGTGCCAGCAGCTTCTCTGCTGGGACAGGGCTATCCTACGAGCAGTACTTC.

This clone occurred a few times. This chain joins TRBV19 and TRBJ2-7, with 7 bases aligning to TRBD1. The CDR3 runs to 12 residues. Trimming cost V 6 bases and J 4 bases; bases outside gene matches: 3. Looked up from germline, CDR1 is LNHDA and CDR2 is SQIVND (reference sequence). DNA for the CDR3: TGTGCCAGTAGCCCGACAGGGTACGAGCAGTACTTC. Translating it yields CASSPTGYEQYF. Using reference TRBV19 and TRBJ2-7 for the parts outside the CDR3, the full variable domain is DGGITQSPKYLFRKEGQNVTLSCEQNLNHDAMYWYRQDPGQGLRLIYYSQIVNDFQKGDIAEGYSVSREKKESFPLTVTSAQKNPTAFYLCASSPTGYEQYFGPGTRLTVT.

With respect to this clone: The identical CDR3 is also encoded by other nucleotide sequences in the sample. The rearrangement joins TRBV2 to TRBJ1-5; D not resolved. CDR3 length: 13 residues. CDR1 and CDR2 (germline): SNHLY, FYNNEI. V was clipped by 4 bases and J by 3 bases, with 7 bases between them. CDR3 in DNA: TGTGCCAGCAGTGGCGGCACCAATCAGCCCCAGCATTTT. Protein: CASSGGTNQPQHF.

The chain carries TRBV11-2 and TRBJ1-2, with 7 bases lining up with TRBD1. The V and J ends lost 4 bases and 5 bases, in that order; junction bases with no gene match: 4. CDR1 is SGHAT, CDR2 FQNNGV, per germline. CDR3 size: 13 residues. The CDR3 sequence is CASSYGTVYGYTF. The CDR3 nucleotides are TGTGCCAGCAGCTACGGGACAGTTTATGGCTACACCTTC.

This chain joins TRBV28 and TRBJ1-5; D is perhaps TRBD1 (6 bases). The V gene's germline CDR1 is MDHEN and CDR2 SYDVKM. This CDR3 region has 12 residues. The germline V and J ends were trimmed by 5 bases and 9 bases, with 11 bases remaining between them. In DNA form, the CDR3 reads TGTGCCAGCAGTGTAACAGGGTTGCCCCAGCATTTT. Residues: CASSVTGLPQHF.

This clone was counted only a few times. V gene TRBV5-6 combines with J gene TRBJ2-1, with D unresolved. The length of the CDR3 is 13 residues. V was pared by 3 bases and J by 5 bases, with 9 bases between. From germline, CDR1 is SGHDT and CDR2 YYEEEE. CDR3 sequence reads: CASSSGLDNEQFF. DNA for the CDR3: TGTGCCAGCAGCTCTGGTCTAGACAATGAGCAGTTCTTC.

The V and J genes are TRBV7-9 and TRBJ1-2, with D perhaps matching TRBD1 (6 bases). Germline V lookup: CDR1 SEHNR, CDR2 FQNEAQ (reference sequence). Trimming took off 1 base at V and 0 bases at J, with 12 bases between the two ends. The CDR3 spans 16 residues. CDR3 residues: CASSLGGGRSNYGYTF. Written as DNA, the CDR3 is TGTGCCAGCAGCTTAGGAGGGGGACGGTCTAACTATGGCTACACCTTC.

The V call is TRBV13, the J call TRBJ2-7; D gene uncertain. Germline-derived CDR1 and CDR2 are PRHDT and FYEKMQ (reference sequence). V was clipped by 0 bases and J by 3 bases, with 6 bases between them. The CDR3 runs to 13 residues. This CDR3 is CASSLGVDYEQYF. CDR3 in DNA: TGTGCCAGCAGCTTAGGGGTAGACTACGAGCAGTACTTC.

This clone was counted a single time. The CDR3: CSVLLAPNTGELFF. The DNA of the CDR3 is TGCAGCGTCTTACTAGCGCCGAACACCGGGGAGCTGTTTTTT. J is TRBJ2-2 and V is TRBV29-1; 7 bases are shared with TRBD2. With V trimmed by 6 bases and J by 0 bases, 4 bases remained unmatched. CDR3 length: 14 residues. Germline loops: CDR1 SQVTM, CDR2 ANQGSEA.